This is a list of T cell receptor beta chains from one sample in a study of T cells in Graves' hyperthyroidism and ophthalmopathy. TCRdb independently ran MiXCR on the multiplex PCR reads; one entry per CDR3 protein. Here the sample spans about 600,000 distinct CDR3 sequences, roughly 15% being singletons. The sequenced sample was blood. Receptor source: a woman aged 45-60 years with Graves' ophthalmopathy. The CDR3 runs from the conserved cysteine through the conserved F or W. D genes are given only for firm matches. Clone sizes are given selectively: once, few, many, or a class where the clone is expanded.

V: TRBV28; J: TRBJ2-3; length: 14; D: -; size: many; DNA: TGTGCCAGCAGTTTCGGGCTAGCGTCAGATACGCAGTATTTT; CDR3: CASSFGLASDTQYF
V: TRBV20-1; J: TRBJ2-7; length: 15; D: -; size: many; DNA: TGCAGTGCTAGGACTCCGGGACCTATGTCCTACGAGCAGTACTTC; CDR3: CSARTPGPMSYEQYF
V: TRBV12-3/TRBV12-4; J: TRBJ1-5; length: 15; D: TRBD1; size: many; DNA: TGTGCCAGCAGTCGACAGGGGGCGCGAAGTCAGCCCCAGCATTTT; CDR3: CASSRQGARSQPQHF
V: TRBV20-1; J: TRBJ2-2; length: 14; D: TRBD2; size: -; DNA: TGCAGTGTAGGGACTAGCGGGAGTTACGGGGAGCTGTTTTTT; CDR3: CSVGTSGSYGELFF
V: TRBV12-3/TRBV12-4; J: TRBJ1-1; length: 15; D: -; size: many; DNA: TGTGCCAGCAGTTTAGCGCTCGGGGGATTCACTGAAGCTTTCTTT; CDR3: CASSLALGGFTEAFF
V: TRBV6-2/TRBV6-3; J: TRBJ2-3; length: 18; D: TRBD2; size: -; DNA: TGTGCCAGCACCTCCCTGGGGGGGGGAGAGGGGCCCACAGATACGCAGTATTTT; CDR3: CASTSLGGGEGPTDTQYF
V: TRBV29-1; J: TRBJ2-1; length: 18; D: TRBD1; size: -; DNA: TGCAGCGTCGAAAAACCGGACAGGGTCTATCGCTCCTACAATGAGCAGTTCTTC; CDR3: CSVEKPDRVYRSYNEQFF
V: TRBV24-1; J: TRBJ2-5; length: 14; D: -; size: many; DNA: TGTGCCACCAGTGATCCCCGGGACTTTGGGACCCAGTACTTC; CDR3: CATSDPRDFGTQYF
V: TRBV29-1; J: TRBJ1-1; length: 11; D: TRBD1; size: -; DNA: TGCAGCGTTGGGGCAGGGGGACTTGCTTTCTTT; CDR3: CSVGAGGLAFF
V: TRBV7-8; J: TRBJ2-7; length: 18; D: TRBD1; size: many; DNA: TGTGCCAGCAGCTTAGCCCAAGGACAGGGACCCTTCTCCTACGAGCAGTACTTC; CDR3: CASSLAQGQGPFSYEQYF
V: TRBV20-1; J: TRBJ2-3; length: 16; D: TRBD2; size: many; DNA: TGCAGTGCTCGTTTTACTAGCGGAATTAGCACAGATACGCAGTATTTT; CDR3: CSARFTSGISTDTQYF
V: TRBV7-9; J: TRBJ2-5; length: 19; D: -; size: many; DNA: TGTGCCAGCAGCTCCCACGAGCTACTCAACAGGGACCGCCAAGAGACCCAGTACTTC; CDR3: CASSSHELLNRDRQETQYF
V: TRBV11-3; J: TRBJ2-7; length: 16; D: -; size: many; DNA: TGTGCCAGCAGCTTAGGTTTAATGGACTCCTCCGACGAGCAGTACTTC; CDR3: CASSLGLMDSSDEQYF
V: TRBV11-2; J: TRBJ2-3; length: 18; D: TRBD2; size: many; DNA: TGTGCCAGCAGCTTACCGGGACTAGCGGGATCTAGCACAGATACGCAGTATTTT; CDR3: CASSLPGLAGSSTDTQYF